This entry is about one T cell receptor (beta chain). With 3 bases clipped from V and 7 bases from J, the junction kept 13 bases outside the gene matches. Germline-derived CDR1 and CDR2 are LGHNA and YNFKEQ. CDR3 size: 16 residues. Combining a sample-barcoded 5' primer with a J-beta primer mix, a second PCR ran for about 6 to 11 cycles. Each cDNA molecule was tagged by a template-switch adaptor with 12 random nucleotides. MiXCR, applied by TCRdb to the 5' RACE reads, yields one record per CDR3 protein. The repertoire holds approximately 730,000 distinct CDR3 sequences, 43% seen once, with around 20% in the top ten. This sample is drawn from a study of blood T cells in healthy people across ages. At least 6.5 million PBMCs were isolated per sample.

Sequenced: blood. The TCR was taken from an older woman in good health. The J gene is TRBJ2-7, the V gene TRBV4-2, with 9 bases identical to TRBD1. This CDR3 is CASSQGTGYTGPEQYF. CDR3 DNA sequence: TGTGCCAGCAGCCAGGGGACAGGGTATACTGGACCAGAGCAGTACTTC.